This is a list of T cell receptor beta chains from one sample in a study of T cells in Graves' hyperthyroidism and ophthalmopathy. MiXCR, run by TCRdb on the multiplex PCR reads, gives a single entry per CDR3 protein. The repertoire holds approximately 870,000 distinct CDR3 sequences, with 38% as singletons. The material sequenced was blood. The source is a man younger than 30 with Graves' hyperthyroidism. The CDR3 runs from the conserved cysteine through the conserved F or W. Fields, in order: clone size, D gene, J gene, V gene, CDR3 DNA, CDR3 protein. A D gene is named only where the DNA matches it firmly. Not every row has a clone size; where given, it reads once, few, many or a size class.

many	.	TRBJ1-1	TRBV24-1	TGTGCCACCATTAAATGTCGAGCTTTCTTT	CATIKCRAFF
.	TRBD2	TRBJ2-7	TRBV5-1	TGCGCCAGCAGCCAAGATTATCGCGGGGGGGCGTTGGAGCAGTACTTC	CASSQDYRGGALEQYF
few	TRBD1	TRBJ1-1	TRBV2	TGTGCCAGCAGTTTACGGACAGGGAGGGGGAAGAACACTGAAGCTTTCTTT	CASSLRTGRGKNTEAFF
.	.	TRBJ2-7	TRBV20-1	TGCAGTGCTAGTGTAACGTTCTACGAGCAGTACTTC	CSASVTFYEQYF
many	.	TRBJ2-5	TRBV9	TGTGCCAGCAGCGTAGCTGGAGGAGAGACCCAGTACTTC	CASSVAGGETQYF
many	.	TRBJ1-2	TRBV20-1	TGCAGTGCTAGAGTGGAGCGGGATAGGTATGGCTACACCTTC	CSARVERDRYGYTF
.	TRBD2	TRBJ2-5	TRBV25-1	TGTGCCAGCAGTGCGGGACTAGCGGGAGGTGCGGAGACCCAGTACTTC	CASSAGLAGGAETQYF
.	TRBD1	TRBJ1-1	TRBV20-1	TGCAGTGCTTTACCGGGACAGGGGGCGAACACTGAAGCTTTCTTT	CSALPGQGANTEAFF
.	.	TRBJ2-7	TRBV7-2	TGTGCCAGCAGCCGCGACAGGAGGGGGACCTACGAGCAGTACTTC	CASSRDRRGTYEQYF
many	.	TRBJ1-5	TRBV20-1	TGCAGTGCTGTCCAGGGTTTCGATCAGCCCCAGCATTTT	CSAVQGFDQPQHF
.	.	TRBJ2-7	TRBV5-1	TGCGCCAGCTATTCAGAGCCGGGAAACCCCTACGAGCAGTACTTC	CASYSEPGNPYEQYF
.	.	TRBJ1-1	TRBV20-1	TGCAGCTCACGGGGGGCCCGCTCTATTGGGACTGAAGCTTTCTTT	CSSRGARSIGTEAFF
.	.	TRBJ1-5	TRBV24-1	TGTGCCACCAGTGACCCAGAGACCCAGCATTTT	CATSDPETQHF
few	.	TRBJ1-1	TRBV6-5	TGTGCCAGCAGTTATGCGTACACTGAAGCTTTCTTT	CASSYAYTEAFF
.	.	TRBJ2-6	TRBV11-2	TGTGCCAGCAGCTTAGGGCTCGGAGTCTCTGGGGCCAACGTCCTGACTTTC	CASSLGLGVSGANVLTF
once	TRBD1	TRBJ1-1	TRBV7-9	TGTGCCTGGAGTGCGCGACAGGGTTCCTTGAACACTGAAGCTTTCTTT	CAWSARQGSLNTEAFF
few	.	TRBJ1-3	TRBV6-5	TGTGCCAGCAGTGAGAGGGAATCTGGAAACACCATATATTTT	CASSERESGNTIYF
.	.	TRBJ1-2	TRBV5-1	TGCGCCAGCAGCTTGAAGGAGGGTGCAGGCTACACCTTC	CASSLKEGAGYTF
.	.	TRBJ2-2	TRBV25-1	TGTGCCAGCAGTGCTCGGCCCACGAACACCGGGGAGCTGTTTTTT	CASSARPTNTGELFF
.	.	TRBJ1-1	TRBV29-1	TGCAGCGTCCCCTCGAACACTGGAGCTTTCTTT	CSVPSNTGAFF
.	TRBD1	TRBJ1-5	TRBV5-5	TGTGCCAGCAGCCTGACAGGGTTGCAGCCCCAGCATTTT	CASSLTGLQPQHF
many	.	TRBJ1-1	TRBV12-3/TRBV12-4	TGTGCCAGCGGGCCGGGCACTGAAGCTTTCTTT	CASGPGTEAFF
few	.	TRBJ1-6	TRBV14	TGTGCCAGCAGCCAATCCCGGGACACTTTTAATTCACCCCTCCACTTT	CASSQSRDTFNSPLHF
few	.	TRBJ2-7	TRBV9	TGTGCCAGAAACGATACAGGGAGGGACTCCTACGAGCAGTACTTC	CARNDTGRDSYEQYF
few	.	TRBJ2-2	TRBV10-3	TGTGCCATCAGTGAGTCCCATCCGGGGAGGTTGACCGGGGAGCTGTTTTTT	CAISESHPGRLTGELFF
many	.	TRBJ1-1	TRBV10-2	TGCGCCAGCATAGGAGGCACTGAAGCTTTCTTT	CASIGGTEAFF
many	.	TRBJ2-7	TRBV5-1	TGTGCCAGCAGTTTCGGGCAATACGAGCAGTACTTC	CASSFGQYEQYF
many	.	TRBJ1-5	TRBV5-6	TGTGCCAGCAGCTTGTGGGAAAGCCTTGGACAGCCCCAGCATTTT	CASSLWESLGQPQHF
.	.	TRBJ1-2	TRBV19	TGTGCCAGTGCAACAGGGAGGTTCTATGGCTACACCTTC	CASATGRFYGYTF
once	.	TRBJ2-7	TRBV5-4	TGTGCCAGCTCACCCCTCCGAGAGGGGGGCTACGAGCAGTACTTC	CASSPLREGGYEQYF
.	.	TRBJ2-7	TRBV2	TGTGCCAGCAGTGTGTCGGGGATTCCAAACGAGCAGTACTTC	CASSVSGIPNEQYF
.	TRBD1	TRBJ1-1	TRBV12-3/TRBV12-4	TGTGCCAGCACCGGACAGGGGGCAAAGACTGAAGCTTTCTTT	CASTGQGAKTEAFF
.	TRBD1	TRBJ1-4	TRBV7-2	TGTGCCAGCATGGGGACAGGGAGGAGAGAAAAACTGTTTTTT	CASMGTGRREKLFF
.	.	TRBJ2-2	TRBV13	TGTGCCAGCAGTTCCCCCTTCGAGGCTCACACCGGGGAGCTGTTTTTT	CASSSPFEAHTGELFF
few	TRBD2	TRBJ2-2	TRBV11-2	TGTGCCAGCAGCCTACTAGCGATCGGGGAGCTGTTTTTT	CASSLLAIGELFF
.	TRBD2	TRBJ2-5	TRBV19	TGTGCCAGTGCACCGGTAGCGGGGTCTCAAGAGACCCAGTACTTC	CASAPVAGSQETQYF